This entry lists 22 T cell receptor beta chains sequenced from one sample in a study of T cell responses to AZD1222 COVID-19 vaccine. Clones were sequenced by immunoSEQ multiplex PCR, and TCRdb holds only the in-frame ones, with some missing. The repertoire has fewer than 200,000 clones, more than 90% of them found once; the top ten carry over 1.5%. The specimen was peripheral blood, collected on day 0 of AZD1222 vaccination. These receptors were collected from an adult in good health.

Details on this clone: Distinct nucleotide sequences in the sample also encode this CDR3. The rearrangement links TRBV5-1 to TRBJ1-3; 7 bases fit TRBD1. The CDR3 runs to 15 residues. V trimming: 3 bases; J trimming: 1 base; junction bases outside the gene matches: 4. Germline assignment: CDR1 SGHRS and CDR2 YFSETQ. CDR3 DNA: TGCGCCAGCAGCTCCCAACAGGGGTCTGGAAACACCATATATTTT. Its translation is CASSSQQGSGNTIYF.

For this clone: An end of the junction does not agree with germline; a read error may underlie this. V and J are TRBV27 and TRBJ2-1; D may be TRBD2 (6 bases). The CDR3 has 11 amino acids. Germline V CDR1 and CDR2: MNHEY, SMNVEV (reference sequence). CDR3 sequence (DNA): TGTGCCAGCAGTTTATCGGCTAGCGCGGTCTTC. Encoded protein: CASSLSASAVF.

This clone was recorded once. The chain uses TRBV5-1 and TRBJ1-4; possible D gene TRBD1, 5 bases. Germline assignment: CDR1 SGHRS and CDR2 YFSETQ. Trimming pared 2 bases from V and 3 bases from J, leaving 11 bases between. This CDR3 has 15 amino acids. CDR3 nucleotides: TGCGCCAGCAGCTTTTCTAGGGGATCTAATGAAAAACTGTTTTTT. Translating it yields CASSFSRGSNEKLFF. Supplemented by reference TRBV5-1 and TRBJ1-4, the full variable domain reads KAGVTQTPRYLIKTRGQQVTLSCSPISGHRSVSWYQQTPGQGLQFLFEYFSETQRNKGNFPGRFSGRQFSNSRSEMNVSTLELGDSALYLCASSFSRGSNEKLFFGSGTQLSVL.

The V call is TRBV15, the J call TRBJ1-4, with D hard to call. CDR1 LNHNV and CDR2 YYDKDF come from the germline V gene (reference sequence). The CDR3 consists of 14 residues. The V gene lost 3 bases and the J gene lost 6 bases, with 11 bases spanning the gap. CDR3 residues: CATSRTAQYEKLFF. In DNA, the CDR3 is TGTGCCACCAGCAGGACGGCCCAATATGAAAAACTGTTTTTT.

The chain has TRBV5-1 and TRBJ1-4; D is unclear. The V gene lost 5 bases and the J gene lost 5 bases, with 13 bases spanning the gap. This CDR3 contains 14 residues. Germline V lookup: CDR1 SGHRS, CDR2 YFSETQ. The CDR3 protein is CASSSGSANEKLFF. The DNA for the CDR3 is TGCGCCAGCAGTTCGGGGTCCGCCAATGAAAAACTGTTTTTT.

The V gene is TRBV5-4, the J gene TRBJ2-3; D gene uncertain. Germline lookup yields CDR1 SGHNT and CDR2 YYREEE (reference sequence). The V gene lost 2 bases and the J gene lost 6 bases, with 7 bases spanning the gap. CDR3 length equals 12 residues. CDR3 in DNA: TGTGCCAGCAGCTTTGCCACCGATACGCAGTATTTT. Its translation is CASSFATDTQYF.

The chain employs TRBV11-2 and TRBJ1-2; 8 bases align to TRBD1. Unmatched junction bases numbered 18, after V lost 4 bases and J lost 8 bases. CDR1 and CDR2 (germline): SGHAT, FQNNGV. CDR3 length: 17 amino acids. DNA for the CDR3: TGTGCCAGCAGCTCCACTTGGGGAGGACAGGGACAGAACGGCTACACCTTC. It is translated as CASSSTWGGQGQNGYTF.

The chain uses TRBV5-6 and TRBJ2-7; TRBD1 is a possible D gene (5 bases). This CDR3 has 13 residues. The V end was cut by 3 bases, the J end by 3 bases, with 10 bases between. Germline-derived CDR1 and CDR2 are SGHDT and YYEEEE. In DNA, the CDR3 is TGTGCCAGCAGCTCCTTGACAGTCTACGAGCAGTACTTC. It codes for CASSSLTVYEQYF.

This chain links TRBV6-4 with TRBJ2-3, with D possibly TRBD1 on 6 matching bases. Trimming removed 8 bases at V and 4 bases at J, with 19 bases between. The CDR3 is made up of 15 amino acids. Germline V gene lookup returns CDR1 MRHNA and CDR2 SNTAGT. The CDR3 sequence: CASRLQGSRPDTQYF. CDR3 bases: TGTGCCAGCCGTCTACAGGGTTCTCGTCCAGATACGCAGTATTTT.

The genes are TRBV2 and TRBJ2-6; TRBD1 is a possible D gene (5 bases). V lost 4 bases and J lost 0, with 19 bases in between. The CDR3 covers 19 residues. Per the germline V gene, CDR1 is SNHLY and CDR2 is FYNNEI. The CDR3 is CASSGFLGRASSGANVLTF. The CDR3 DNA follows: TGTGCCAGCAGTGGGTTTCTGGGCAGGGCGAGCTCTGGGGCCAACGTCCTGACTTTC. The full variable domain, in which reference TRBV2 and TRBJ2-6 provide the parts outside the CDR3, is EPEVTQTPSHQVTQMGQEVILRCVPISNHLYFYWYRQILGQKVEFLVSFYNNEISEKSEIFDDQFSVERPDGSNFTLKIRSTKLEDSAMYFCASSGFLGRASSGANVLTFGAGSRLTVL.

This rearrangement joins TRBV16 to TRBJ1-2, with TRBD1 matching over 7 bases. V gave up 1 base and J gave up 8 bases; unmatched junction bases: 13. This CDR3 is built from 16 residues. Germline lookup yields CDR1 KGHSY and CDR2 FQNENV. The CDR3 DNA sequence: TGTGCCAGCAGCCAATTGTCGACAGGGTCGTCGTTCGGCTACACCTTC. This translates into CASSQLSTGSSFGYTF.

This chain joins TRBV25-1 and TRBJ1-2, with no clear D. The CDR3 totals 12 residues. V gave up 7 bases and J gave up 7 bases, with 13 bases separating them. Germline V lookup: CDR1 MGHDK, CDR2 SYGVNS. The CDR3 region has the DNA TGTGCCAGCATTGGCACAGCGGGTGGCTACACCTTC. It codes for CASIGTAGGYTF.

In its sample, this clone was seen once. J is TRBJ2-1 and V is TRBV11-2; TRBD1 agrees at 7 bases. CDR1 and CDR2 from the germline V gene are SGHAT and FQNNGV. The CDR3 consists of 15 residues. Unmatched junction bases numbered 8, after V lost 2 bases and J lost 7 bases. The CDR3 bases are TGTGCCAGCAGCTTAACCAGGGGGTGGGGTAATGAGCAGTTCTTC. Amino acid sequence: CASSLTRGWGNEQFF.

This clone was counted once. V and J are TRBV27 and TRBJ1-6, with unresolved D. This CDR3 region has 14 residues. The germline CDR1 and CDR2 sequences are MNHEY and SMNVEV (reference sequence). Trimming removed 3 bases at V and 9 bases at J, with 12 bases between. CDR3 in amino acids: CASSLQVVASPLHF. The CDR3 coding sequence is TGTGCCAGCAGTTTGCAGGTGGTAGCTTCACCCCTCCACTTT.

The chain couples TRBV9 to TRBJ2-1; tentative D call: TRBD2 (5 bases). The ends were cut back, 0 bases at V and 0 bases at J, with 10 bases in the middle. There are 16 residues in the CDR3. Germline V lookup: CDR1 SGDLS, CDR2 YYNGEE. The CDR3 coding sequence is TGTGCCAGCAGCGTAGTAGCGCAGAGCTCCTACAATGAGCAGTTCTTC. The encoded protein is CASSVVAQSSYNEQFF.

The chain carries TRBV6-2 or TRBV6-3 and TRBJ2-2; the D is unclear. Germline V gene data show CDR1 as MNHEY and CDR2 as SVGEGT. The CDR3 covers 16 residues. With 4 bases removed from V and 1 base from J, the gap between germline ends came to 13 bases. The CDR3 reads CASSSLLLRNTGELFF. In DNA, the CDR3 is TGTGCCAGCAGTTCCTTATTACTCAGGAACACCGGGGAGCTGTTTTTT.

This chain links TRBV5-1 with TRBJ2-5; D remains ambiguous. Germline CDR1 reads SGHRS; CDR2 reads YFSETQ. This CDR3 comprises 12 residues. Trimming took off 3 bases at V and 5 bases at J, with 8 bases between the two ends. CDR3 DNA: TGCGCCAGCAGCTGGGCCCGTGAGACCCAGTACTTC. Protein product: CASSWARETQYF.

This clone was picked up a small number of times. The V and J genes are TRBV11-2 and TRBJ2-7; the D is unclear. From germline, CDR1 is SGHAT and CDR2 FQNNGV. Trimming took off 3 bases at V and 5 bases at J, with 8 bases between the two ends. This CDR3 spans 12 amino acids. The CDR3 region is CASSFLWDEQYF. In nucleotides, the CDR3 is TGTGCCAGCAGCTTCCTTTGGGACGAGCAGTACTTC.

This CDR3 reads CARGTSGGRAQYF. CDR3 coding DNA: TGCGCCAGAGGGACTAGCGGGGGGAGGGCCCAGTACTTC. The chain has TRBV10-1 and TRBJ2-5, with 15 bases identical to TRBD2. The CDR3 has 13 amino acids. Trimming removed 9 bases from V and 9 bases from J; junction bases left unmatched: 5. Germline CDR1 is WNHNN and CDR2 is SYGVQD (reference sequence).

The genes are TRBV27 and TRBJ2-1; D is unresolved. The germline gives CDR1 MNHEY, CDR2 SMNVEV (reference sequence). There are 11 residues in the CDR3. V was trimmed by 6 bases and J by 4 bases, leaving 4 bases between them. CDR3 residues: CASRGYNEQFF. DNA of the CDR3: TGTGCCAGCAGGGGGTACAATGAGCAGTTCTTC.

The chain is built from TRBV6-2 or TRBV6-3 and TRBJ1-1; no clear D. CDR1 MNHEY and CDR2 SVGEGT come from the germline V gene. CDR3 size: 12 residues. Trimming cost V 6 bases and J 1 base, with 6 bases left between them. CDR3 in DNA: TGTGCCAGCAGCGAGGGGAACACTGAAGCTTTCTTT. Amino acids: CASSEGNTEAFF.

The J gene is TRBJ1-3, the V gene TRBV2; possible D gene TRBD1, 5 bases. Germline values: CDR1 SNHLY, CDR2 FYNNEI. This CDR3 contains 14 residues. V was shortened by 4 bases and J by 2 bases, with 9 bases between the two germline ends. CDR3: CASSAQGAGNTIYF. In DNA form, the CDR3 reads TGTGCCAGCAGTGCCCAGGGAGCTGGAAACACCATATATTTT. Full variable domain (outside the CDR3, taken from reference TRBV2 and TRBJ1-3): EPEVTQTPSHQVTQMGQEVILRCVPISNHLYFYWYRQILGQKVEFLVSFYNNEISEKSEIFDDQFSVERPDGSNFTLKIRSTKLEDSAMYFCASSAQGAGNTIYFGEGSWLTVV.